This TCR beta chain comes out of a study of regulatory T cells in long-lasting Graves disease. The table lists this clonotype with a few counts. The authors built TCR beta libraries using iRepertoire HTBI primers and Arm-PCR of CDR3 regions. TCRdb reanalysed the multiplex PCR reads using MiXCR and keeps one entry per CDR3 protein. The repertoire consists of fewer than 350,000 distinct CDR3 sequences, with roughly 18% occurring once and the leading ten covering around 37%. As for time point: newly diagnosed GD, antithyroid drugs for less than 3 months. The TCR library was made from RNA that had been extracted from PBMCs in TRIzol. Germline V gene sequence: CDR1 SGHKS, CDR2 YYEKEE (reference sequence). V was clipped by 7 bases and J by 4 bases; unmatched bases: 5. This CDR3 comprises 14 residues.

This chain uses TRBV5-5 with TRBJ2-6; TRBD2 matches at 7 bases. The source material was peripheral blood mononuclear cells (PBMCs), sampled at new diagnosis, from a patient treated with antithyroid drugs. This sequence was found in a female donor with Graves disease. CDR3 DNA sequence: TGTGCCAGCGGGGGGGGGTTCGGGGCCAACGTCCTGACTTTC. It is translated as CASGGGFGANVLTF.